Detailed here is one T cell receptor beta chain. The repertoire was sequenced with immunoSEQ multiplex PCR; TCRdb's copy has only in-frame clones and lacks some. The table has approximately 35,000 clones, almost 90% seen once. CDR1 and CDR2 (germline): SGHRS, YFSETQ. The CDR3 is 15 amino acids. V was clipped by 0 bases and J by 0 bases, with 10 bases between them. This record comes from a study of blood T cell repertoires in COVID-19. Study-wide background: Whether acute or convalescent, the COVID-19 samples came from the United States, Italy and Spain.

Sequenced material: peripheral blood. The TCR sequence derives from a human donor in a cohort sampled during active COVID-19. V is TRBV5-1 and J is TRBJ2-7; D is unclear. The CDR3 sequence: CASSLGAGASYEQYF. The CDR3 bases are TGCGCCAGCAGCTTGGGGGCAGGCGCCTCCTACGAGCAGTACTTC. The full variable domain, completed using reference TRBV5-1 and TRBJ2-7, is KAGVTQTPRYLIKTRGQQVTLSCSPISGHRSVSWYQQTPGQGLQFLFEYFSETQRNKGNFPGRFSGRQFSNSRSEMNVSTLELGDSALYLCASSLGAGASYEQYFGPGTRLTVT.